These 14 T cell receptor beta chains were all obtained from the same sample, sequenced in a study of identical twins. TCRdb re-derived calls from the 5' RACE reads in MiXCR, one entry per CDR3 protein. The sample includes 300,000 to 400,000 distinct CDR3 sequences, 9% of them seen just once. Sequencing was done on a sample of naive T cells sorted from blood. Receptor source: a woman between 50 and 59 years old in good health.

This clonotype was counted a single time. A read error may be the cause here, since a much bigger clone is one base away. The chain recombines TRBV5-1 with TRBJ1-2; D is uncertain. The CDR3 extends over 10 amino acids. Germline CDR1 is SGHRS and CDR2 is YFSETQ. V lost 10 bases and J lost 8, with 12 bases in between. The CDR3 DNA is TGCGCCTACCTCAAAGGAGGCTACACCTTC. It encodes CAYLKGGYTF.

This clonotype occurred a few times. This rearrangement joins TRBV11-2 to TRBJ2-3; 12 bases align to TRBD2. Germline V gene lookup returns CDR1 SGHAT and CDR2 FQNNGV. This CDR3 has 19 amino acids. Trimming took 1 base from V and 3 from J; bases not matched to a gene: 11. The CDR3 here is CASSLVSGLAGGITDTQYF. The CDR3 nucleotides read TGTGCCAGCAGCTTAGTCTCCGGGCTAGCGGGAGGGATTACAGATACGCAGTATTTT.

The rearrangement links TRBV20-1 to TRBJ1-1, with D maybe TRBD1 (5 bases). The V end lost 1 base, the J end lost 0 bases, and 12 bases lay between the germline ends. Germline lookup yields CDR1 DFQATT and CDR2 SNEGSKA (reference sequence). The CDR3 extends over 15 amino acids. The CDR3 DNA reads TGCAGTGCTAGAGGGGGTCCGGGGCTGAACACTGAAGCTTTCTTT. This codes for CSARGGPGLNTEAFF.

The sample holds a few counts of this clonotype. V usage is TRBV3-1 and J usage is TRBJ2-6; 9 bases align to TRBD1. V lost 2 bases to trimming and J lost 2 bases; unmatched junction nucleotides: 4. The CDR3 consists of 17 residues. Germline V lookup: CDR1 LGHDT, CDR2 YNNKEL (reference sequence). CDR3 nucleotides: TGTGCCAGCAGCCAAAAAACAGGGGGCGCTGGGGCCAACGTCCTGACTTTC. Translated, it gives CASSQKTGGAGANVLTF.

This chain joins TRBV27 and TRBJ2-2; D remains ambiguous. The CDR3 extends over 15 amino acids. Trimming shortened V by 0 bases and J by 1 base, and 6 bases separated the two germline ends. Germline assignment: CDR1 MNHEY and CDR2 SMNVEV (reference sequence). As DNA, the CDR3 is TGTGCCAGCAGTTTATCCACATGGAACACCGGGGAGCTGTTTTTT. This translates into CASSLSTWNTGELFF.

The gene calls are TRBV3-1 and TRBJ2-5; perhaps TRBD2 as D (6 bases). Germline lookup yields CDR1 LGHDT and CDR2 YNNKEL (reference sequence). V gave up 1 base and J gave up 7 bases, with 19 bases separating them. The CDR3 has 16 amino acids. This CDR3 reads CASSQVSGTGFGTQYF. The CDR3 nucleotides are TGTGCCAGCAGCCAAGTGTCGGGGACTGGGTTCGGGACCCAGTACTTC.

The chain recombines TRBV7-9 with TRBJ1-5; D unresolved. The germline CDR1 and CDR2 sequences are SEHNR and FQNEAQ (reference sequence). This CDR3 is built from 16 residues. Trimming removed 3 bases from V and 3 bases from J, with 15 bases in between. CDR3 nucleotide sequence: TGTGCCAGCAGCTTGGGTGGCAGAGAGTACAATCAGCCCCAGCATTTT. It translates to CASSLGGREYNQPQHF.

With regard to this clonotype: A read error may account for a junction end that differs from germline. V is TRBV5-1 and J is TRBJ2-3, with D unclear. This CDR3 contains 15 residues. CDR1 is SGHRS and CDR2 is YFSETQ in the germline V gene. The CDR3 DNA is TGCGCCAGGAGCTTGGTTGGTCCTAGCACAGATACGCAGTATTTT. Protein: CARSLVGPSTDTQYF.

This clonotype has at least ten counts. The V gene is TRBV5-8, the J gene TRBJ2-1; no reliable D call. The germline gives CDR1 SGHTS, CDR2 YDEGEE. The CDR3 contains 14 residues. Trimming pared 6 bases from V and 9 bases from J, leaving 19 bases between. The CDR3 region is CASTLGLVYAEQFF. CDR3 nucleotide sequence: TGTGCCAGCACCCTGGGTCTCGTTTATGCTGAGCAGTTCTTC. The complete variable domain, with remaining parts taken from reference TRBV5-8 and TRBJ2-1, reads EAGVTQSPTHLIKTRGQQATLRCSPISGHTSVYWYQQALGLGLQFLLWYDEGEERNRGNFPPRFSGRQFPNYSSELNVNALELEDSALYLCASTLGLVYAEQFFGPGTRLTVL.

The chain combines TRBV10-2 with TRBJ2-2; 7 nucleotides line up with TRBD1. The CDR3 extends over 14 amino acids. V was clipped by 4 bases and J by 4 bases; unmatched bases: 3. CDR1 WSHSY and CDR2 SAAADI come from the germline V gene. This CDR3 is CASSAYRGTGELFF. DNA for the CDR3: TGCGCCAGCAGTGCATACAGGGGCACCGGGGAGCTGTTTTTT.

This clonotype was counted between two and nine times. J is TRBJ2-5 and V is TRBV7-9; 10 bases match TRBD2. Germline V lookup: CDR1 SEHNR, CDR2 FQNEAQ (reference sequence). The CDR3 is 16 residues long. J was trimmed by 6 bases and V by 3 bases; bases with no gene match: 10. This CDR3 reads CASSFKPSGRGKTQYF. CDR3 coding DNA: TGTGCCAGCAGCTTTAAACCTAGCGGGAGAGGCAAGACCCAGTACTTC.

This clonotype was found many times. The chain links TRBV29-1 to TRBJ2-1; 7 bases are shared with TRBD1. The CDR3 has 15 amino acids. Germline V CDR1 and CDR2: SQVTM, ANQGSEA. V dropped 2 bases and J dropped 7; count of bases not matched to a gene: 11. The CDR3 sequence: CSVEMGRGLANEQFF. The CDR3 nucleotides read TGCAGCGTTGAAATGGGAAGGGGGCTAGCTAATGAGCAGTTCTTC.

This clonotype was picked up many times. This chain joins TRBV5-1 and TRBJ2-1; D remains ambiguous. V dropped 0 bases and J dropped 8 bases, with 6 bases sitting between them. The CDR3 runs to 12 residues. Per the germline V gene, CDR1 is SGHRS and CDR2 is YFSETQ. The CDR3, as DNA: TGCGCCAGCAGCTTGGCCCCGTATGAGCAGTTCTTC. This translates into CASSLAPYEQFF.

The CDR3 DNA reads TGCGCCAGCAGCTCCCGGACTAGCGGGGCCACCGGGGAGCTGTTTTTT. Translated, it gives CASSSRTSGATGELFF. This sequence joins TRBV5-1 and TRBJ2-2, with 12 positions matching TRBD2. Germline V CDR1 and CDR2: SGHRS, YFSETQ. The V segment lost 3 bases and the J segment 4 bases; nucleotides outside the gene matches: 4. The CDR3 has 16 amino acids. Full variable domain (rest looked up from reference TRBV5-1 and TRBJ2-2): KAGVTQTPRYLIKTRGQQVTLSCSPISGHRSVSWYQQTPGQGLQFLFEYFSETQRNKGNFPGRFSGRQFSNSRSEMNVSTLELGDSALYLCASSSRTSGATGELFFGEGSRLTVL.